This T cell receptor (beta chain) derives from a study of Graves' ophthalmopathy and Graves' hyperthyroidism. Active ophthalmopathy (CAS at least 3, NOSPECS at least 4), lasting under 3 months. Trimming removed 4 bases at V and 5 bases at J, with 15 bases between. This CDR3 spans 14 amino acids. Germline loops: CDR1 MNHEY, CDR2 SVGAGI. Amplification of TCR beta CDR3 regions used RNA transcripts. First-round RT-PCR used HTBI primers; second-round multiplex PCR followed. MiXCR, applied by TCRdb to the multiplex PCR reads, yields one record per CDR3 protein. This sample yields under 350,000 distinct CDR3 sequences, of which roughly 17% are seen a single time; about 12% belongs to the top ten.

The chain employs TRBV6-5 and TRBJ2-7; tentative D call: TRBD1 (6 bases). The TCR was taken from an adult man with Graves' ophthalmopathy. Input material: peripheral blood. CDR3 DNA sequence: TGTGCCAGCAGTTGGACAGACCCATTGAACGAGCAGTACTTC. Residues: CASSWTDPLNEQYF.